The T cell receptor beta chain described here comes from a study of response to subunit inactivated influenza vaccine. General study findings and limits: The authors proposed limited new T cell recruitment per seasonal influenza vaccination.

This clonotype showed up just a few times. Its antigen is still unknown. TCRdb reprocessed the RT-PCR reads via MiXCR and lists one record per CDR3 protein. The repertoire consists of 600,000 to 850,000 distinct CDR3 sequences, with 14% occurring once and the leading ten covering roughly 7.2%. Germline V gives CDR1 GTSNPN, CDR2 SVGIG (reference sequence). The CDR3 is made up of 13 amino acids. V was shortened by 2 bases and J by 2 bases, with 8 bases between the two germline ends. The rearrangement uses TRBV30 and TRBJ2-3; D is unresolved. The sample was PBMCs from blood, taken approximately 15 days before vaccination. This sequence was found in a man aged 50-60 years who received an inactivated influenza vaccine. The CDR3 reads CAWSPGNTDTQYF. The CDR3 coding sequence is TGTGCCTGGAGTCCAGGAAACACAGATACGCAGTATTTT. Combining the CDR3 with reference TRBV30 and TRBJ2-3 gives the whole variable domain SQTIHQWPATLVQPVGSPLSLECTVEGTSNPNLYWYRQAAGRGLQLLFYSVGIGQISSEVPQNLSASRPQDRQFILSSKKLLLSDSGFYLCAWSPGNTDTQYFGPGTRLTVL.